Many counts were recorded for the clone carrying this T cell receptor beta chain. What it binds is not known. Libraries of bulk TCR were made by previously described methods (with listed TCR primers). TCRdb reprocessed the PCR reads via MiXCR and lists one record per CDR3 protein. The table includes 60,000 to 70,000 distinct CDR3 sequences, 15% to 20% detected once. This specimen comes from a study of molecular identifiers for immune sequencing clone quantification. Study-level points and caveats: Spiked Jurkat TCR RNA equivalent to one cell was reportedly detectable in approximately 1 million naive cells.

The sequenced sample consisted of naive CD8+ T cells from blood, with Jurkat cell RNA spiked in. As for subset: FACS-sorted CD8+CD4-CCR7+CD45RA+ naive T cells. The clonotype comes from a human donor in good health. Some libraries in this study had Jurkat cell RNA spiked in.

CDR3 DNA: TGCGCCAGCAGCCAAGATATCGGGGCCAACGTCCTGACTTTC. As protein: CASSQDIGANVLTF. This chain joins TRBV4-1 and TRBJ2-6; D is uncertain. Trimming left V 0 bases short and J 4 bases short, with 4 bases between. CDR3 length: 14 residues. The germline V gene has CDR1 MGHRA and CDR2 YSYEKL.